Described below is a single T cell receptor beta chain sequence and its context. Its antigen is not identified. Losses at the gene ends were 4 bases for V and 4 bases for J; bases not matched to a gene: 4. The germline V gene has CDR1 SGHKS and CDR2 YYEKEE (reference sequence). The CDR3 length is 13 residues. This sample was included in a study of cytomegalovirus exposure and HLA in healthy donors. Both 60 Vbeta primers and 13 Jbeta primers went into the PCR. The repertoire was sequenced with immunoSEQ multiplex PCR; TCRdb's copy has only in-frame clones and lacks some. The sample lists about 160,000 clones, almost 80% occurring once. Study-wide points: In a later analysis, donors in an Asian-associated ancestry cluster reportedly had fewer N-insertions in productive TCRs than the cohort mean.

Sequencing input: PBMCs. The rearrangement links TRBV5-5 to TRBJ1-2, with 7 bases matching TRBD1. The receptor was derived from a woman aged 45-65 years in good health and CMV-seronegative. The CDR3 DNA sequence: TGTGCCAGCAGCGAGACAGGGATCTATGGCTACACCTTC. Its translation is CASSETGIYGYTF.